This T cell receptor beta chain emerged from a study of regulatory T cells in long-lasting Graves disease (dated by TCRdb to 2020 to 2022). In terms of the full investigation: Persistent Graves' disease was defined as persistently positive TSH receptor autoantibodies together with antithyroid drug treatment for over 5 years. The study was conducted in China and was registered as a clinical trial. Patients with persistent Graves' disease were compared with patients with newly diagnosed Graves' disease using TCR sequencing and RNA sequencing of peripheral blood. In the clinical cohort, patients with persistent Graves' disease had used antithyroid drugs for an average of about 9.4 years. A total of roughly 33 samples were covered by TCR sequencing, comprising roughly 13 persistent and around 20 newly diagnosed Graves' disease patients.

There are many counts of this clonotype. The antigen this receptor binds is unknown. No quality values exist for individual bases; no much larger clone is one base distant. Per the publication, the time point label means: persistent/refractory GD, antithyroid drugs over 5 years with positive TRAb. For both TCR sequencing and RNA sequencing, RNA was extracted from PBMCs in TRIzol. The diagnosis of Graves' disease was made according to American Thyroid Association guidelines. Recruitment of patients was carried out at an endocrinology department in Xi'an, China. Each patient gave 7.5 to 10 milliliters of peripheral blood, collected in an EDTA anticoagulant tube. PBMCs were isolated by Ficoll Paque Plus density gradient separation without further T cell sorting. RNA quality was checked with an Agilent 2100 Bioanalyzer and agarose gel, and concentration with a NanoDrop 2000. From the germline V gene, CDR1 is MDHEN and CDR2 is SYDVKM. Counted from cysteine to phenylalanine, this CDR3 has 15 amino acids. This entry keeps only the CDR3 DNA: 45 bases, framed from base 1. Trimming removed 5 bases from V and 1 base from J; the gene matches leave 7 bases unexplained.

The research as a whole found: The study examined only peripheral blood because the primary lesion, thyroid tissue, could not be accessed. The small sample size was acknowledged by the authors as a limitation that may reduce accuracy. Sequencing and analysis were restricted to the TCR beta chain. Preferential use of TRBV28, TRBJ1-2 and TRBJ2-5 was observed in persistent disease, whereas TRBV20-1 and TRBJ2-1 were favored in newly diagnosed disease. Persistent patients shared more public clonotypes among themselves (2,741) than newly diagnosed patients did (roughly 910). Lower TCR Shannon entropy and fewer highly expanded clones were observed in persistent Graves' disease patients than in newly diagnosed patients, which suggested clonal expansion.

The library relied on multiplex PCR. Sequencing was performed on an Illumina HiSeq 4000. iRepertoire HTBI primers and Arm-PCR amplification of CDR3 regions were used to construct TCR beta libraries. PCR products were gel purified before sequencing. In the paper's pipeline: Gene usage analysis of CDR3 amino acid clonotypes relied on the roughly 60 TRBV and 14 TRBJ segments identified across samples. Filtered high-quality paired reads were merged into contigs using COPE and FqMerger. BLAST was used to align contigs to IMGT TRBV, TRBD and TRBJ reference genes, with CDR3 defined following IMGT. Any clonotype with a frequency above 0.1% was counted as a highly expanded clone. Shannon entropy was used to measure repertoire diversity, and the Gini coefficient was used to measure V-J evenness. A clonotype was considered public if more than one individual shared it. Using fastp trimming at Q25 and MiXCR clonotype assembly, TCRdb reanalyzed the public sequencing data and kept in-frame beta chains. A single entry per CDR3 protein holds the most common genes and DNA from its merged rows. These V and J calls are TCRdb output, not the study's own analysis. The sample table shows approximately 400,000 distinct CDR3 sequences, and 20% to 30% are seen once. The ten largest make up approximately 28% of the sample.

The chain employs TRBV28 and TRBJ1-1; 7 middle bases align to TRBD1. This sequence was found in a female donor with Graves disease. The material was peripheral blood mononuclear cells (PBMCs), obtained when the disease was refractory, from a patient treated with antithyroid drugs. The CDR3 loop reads CASSGTGTANTEAFF. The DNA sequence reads TGTGCCAGCAGTGGAACCGGGACAGCGAACACTGAAGCTTTCTTT.